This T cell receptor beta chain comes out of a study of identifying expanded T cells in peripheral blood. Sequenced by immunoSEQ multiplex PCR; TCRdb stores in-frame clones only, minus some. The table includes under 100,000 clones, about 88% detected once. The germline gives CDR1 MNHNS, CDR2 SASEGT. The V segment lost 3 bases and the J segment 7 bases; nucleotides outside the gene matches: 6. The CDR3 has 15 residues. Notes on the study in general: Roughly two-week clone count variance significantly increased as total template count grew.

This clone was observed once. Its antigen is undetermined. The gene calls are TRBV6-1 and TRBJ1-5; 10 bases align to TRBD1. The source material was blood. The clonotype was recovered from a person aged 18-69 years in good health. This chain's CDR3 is CASSDGDRGLQPQHF. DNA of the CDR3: TGTGCCAGCAGTGACGGGGACAGGGGTTTACAGCCCCAGCATTTT.